The 30 T cell receptor beta chains below all came from one sample that was sequenced in a study of blood T cell repertoires in COVID-19. The table came from immunoSEQ multiplex PCR; TCRdb's copy has only in-frame clones and leaves some out. The sample shows about 14,000 clones, around 77% of them seen only once. Sequencing was done on a sample of peripheral blood. The source of these receptors is a human donor in a cohort sampled during active COVID-19.

V is TRBV4-3 and J is TRBJ2-4; tentatively, D is TRBD2 (5 bases). Deletions cut 0 bases from V and 0 bases from J, with 9 bases between. The CDR3 is made up of 16 amino acids. Germline values: CDR1 LGHNA, CDR2 YSLEER. The CDR3 DNA sequence: TGCGCCAGCAGCCAAGATCTTGAGGGAGCCAAAAACATTCAGTACTTC. This encodes CASSQDLEGAKNIQYF.

V gene TRBV28 combines with J gene TRBJ2-7, with D hard to call. Germline CDR1 reads MDHEN; CDR2 reads SYDVKM. The V and J ends lost 6 bases and 8 bases respectively, with 14 bases between them. The CDR3 consists of 12 residues. Here the CDR3 DNA reads TGTGCCAGCAGCCTGGCCGGTAGCAAGCAGTACTTC. It yields the protein CASSLAGSKQYF.

The chain links TRBV5-1 to TRBJ2-5; 11 bases map to TRBD2. The CDR3 loop spans 15 amino acids. V was pared by 3 bases and J by 7 bases, with 8 bases of the junction left unmatched. The V gene's germline CDR1 is SGHRS and CDR2 YFSETQ. CDR3 DNA: TGCGCCAGCAGCTCCGCTAGCGGGGGGTCAGGGACCCAGTACTTC. Its translation is CASSSASGGSGTQYF.

This sequence joins TRBV27 and TRBJ1-3; the D is unclear. The CDR3 consists of 16 residues. CDR1 and CDR2 (germline): MNHEY, SMNVEV (reference sequence). Between the trimmed V and J ends, which lost 3 bases and 0 bases, there was a span of 12 bases. CDR3 protein: CASSFVKSSSGNTIYF. DNA for the CDR3: TGTGCCAGCAGTTTCGTGAAGTCGAGCTCTGGAAACACCATATATTTT.

V usage is TRBV6-5 and J usage is TRBJ1-2, with D tentatively TRBD1 (6 bases). The ends were cut back, 4 bases at V and 0 bases at J, with 9 bases in the middle. Germline CDR1 reads MNHEY; CDR2 reads SVGAGI. The CDR3 loop spans 14 amino acids. The CDR3 DNA reads as TGTGCCAGCAGTTTCGGGGGGCCTAACTATGGCTACACCTTC. Protein sequence: CASSFGGPNYGYTF.

This chain links TRBV10-1 with TRBJ1-2; D perhaps matches TRBD1 (6 bases). Germline CDR1 is WNHNN and CDR2 is SYGVQD (reference sequence). This CDR3 has 16 residues. Trimming left V 6 bases short and J 4 bases short, with 21 bases between. CDR3 protein: CASSKDRIATSYGYTF. The CDR3 DNA reads TGCGCCAGCAGCAAAGACAGGATCGCGACGTCCTATGGCTACACCTTC.

This clone was seen only once. This chain joins TRBV7-6 and TRBJ2-3; 11 bases are a match to TRBD2. Germline V CDR1 and CDR2: SGHVS, FNYEAQ. This CDR3 is 14 amino acids long. V shed 5 bases and J 7 bases; nucleotides not matched to a gene: 5. The CDR3 reads CASSRSGGANTQYF. DNA of the CDR3: TGTGCCAGCAGCCGTAGCGGGGGGGCGAATACGCAGTATTTT.

The J gene is TRBJ2-3, the V gene TRBV9, with 7 bases lining up with TRBD2. Unmatched junction bases numbered 2, after V lost 2 bases and J lost 2 bases. This CDR3 is built from 14 residues. Germline-derived CDR1 and CDR2 are SGDLS and YYNGEE. Here the CDR3 reads CASSVLAATDTQYF. DNA for the CDR3: TGTGCCAGCAGCGTTCTAGCGGCCACAGATACGCAGTATTTT.

The chain uses TRBV10-3 and TRBJ2-3; TRBD2 matches at 11 bases. The V and J ends lost 6 bases and 1 base, in that order; junction bases with no gene match: 3. Germline lookup yields CDR1 ENHRY and CDR2 SYGVKD. The CDR3 extends over 15 amino acids. The CDR3 here is CAISQLAGGTDTQYF. The CDR3 coding sequence is TGTGCCATCAGCCAACTAGCGGGGGGCACAGATACGCAGTATTTT.

This clone was seen more than once but under ten times. This sequence joins TRBV5-1 and TRBJ2-1, with D unresolved. The germline gives CDR1 SGHRS, CDR2 YFSETQ. The CDR3 spans 15 residues. V gave up 3 bases and J gave up 0 bases, with 10 bases separating them. As DNA, the CDR3 is TGCGCCAGCAGCTCTGACCCAGGCTCCTACAATGAGCAGTTCTTC. This gives the protein CASSSDPGSYNEQFF.

J is TRBJ1-3 and V is TRBV4-2; 7 bases are a match to TRBD1. V dropped 4 bases and J dropped 4; count of bases not matched to a gene: 10. The CDR3 has 16 residues. Germline-derived CDR1 and CDR2 are LGHNA and YNFKEQ. CDR3: CASSPRQGLEGNTIYF. CDR3 DNA sequence: TGTGCCAGCAGCCCGAGACAGGGTTTAGAAGGAAACACCATATATTTT.

This chain links TRBV27 with TRBJ2-5; 11 bases are shared with TRBD1. CDR3 length: 16 amino acids. CDR1 and CDR2 from the germline V gene are MNHEY and SMNVEV (reference sequence). Trimming removed 6 bases from V and 1 base from J; junction bases left unmatched: 7. The CDR3 DNA reads TGTGCCAGCAGCGGGGACAGGGGGGGATTCCAAGAGACCCAGTACTTC. Translated: CASSGDRGGFQETQYF.

The gene calls are TRBV11-3 and TRBJ2-5; D possibly corresponds to TRBD2 (5 bases). This CDR3 spans 14 amino acids. The germline gives CDR1 SGHNT, CDR2 YENEEA. V was clipped by 5 bases and J by 5 bases, with 15 bases between them. The DNA of the CDR3 is TGTGCCAGCAGCCCTTCCGGGGTCGGGGAGACCCAGTACTTC. Its protein product is CASSPSGVGETQYF.

This clone appeared a few times. The V call is TRBV9, the J call TRBJ2-3, with 10 bases identical to TRBD1. The CDR3 runs 15 residues. Trimming took 2 bases from V and 3 from J; bases not matched to a gene: 3. Germline lookup yields CDR1 SGDLS and CDR2 YYNGEE. The CDR3 loop is CASSVGTGATDTQYF. CDR3 DNA: TGTGCCAGCAGCGTTGGGACAGGGGCGACAGATACGCAGTATTTT.

The V and J genes are TRBV27 and TRBJ1-5; no clear D. CDR1 is MNHEY, CDR2 SMNVEV, per germline (reference sequence). V was clipped by 1 base and J by 5 bases, with 9 bases between them. The CDR3 has 14 residues. The CDR3 DNA reads as TGTGCCAGCAGTTTATATCCGGGAGATCAGCCCCAGCATTTT. This translates into CASSLYPGDQPQHF.

The genes are TRBV5-1 and TRBJ1-1; 8 nucleotides match TRBD1. The germline V gene encodes CDR1 SGHRS and CDR2 YFSETQ. V shed 4 bases, J shed 3 bases, and the junction held 8 bases outside the gene matches. There are 15 residues in the CDR3. CDR3 region: CASSGTGTGYTEAFF. DNA of the CDR3: TGCGCCAGCAGCGGTACCGGGACAGGATACACTGAAGCTTTCTTT.

Of note for this clone: The junction does not match germline at one end; this may be a read error. Other DNA sequences in the same sample also yield this CDR3. Written as DNA, the CDR3 is TGTAGCACCAACAGGGGCAGCCATGAGCAGTTCTTC. Translating gives CSTNRGSHEQFF. J is TRBJ2-1 and V is TRBV29-1, with 7 bases aligning to TRBD1. Per germline, CDR1 SQVTM and CDR2 ANQGSEA. This CDR3 has 12 amino acids.

This clone was seen more than once but under ten times. The genes are TRBV7-9 and TRBJ1-2; 8 bases align to TRBD1. This CDR3 has 11 residues. CDR1 SEHNR and CDR2 FQNEAQ come from the germline V gene (reference sequence). The trim removed 1 base at V and 13 bases at J, leaving 2 bases unmatched. CDR3 region: CASSLGTGSTF. CDR3 in DNA: TGTGCCAGCAGCTTAGGGACAGGGTCCACCTTC.

The chain carries TRBV6-6 and TRBJ2-1; tentative D call: TRBD2 (6 bases). The CDR3 has 14 residues. The V end was cut by 6 bases, the J end by 7 bases, with 16 bases between. In germline, CDR1 is MNHNY, CDR2 SVGAGI (reference sequence). The CDR3 loop reads CASRLQGLGNEQFF. The CDR3 DNA sequence: TGTGCCAGCAGACTGCAGGGACTGGGGAATGAGCAGTTCTTC.

The chain is built from TRBV7-9 and TRBJ1-5, with a possible D match to TRBD1 (6 bases). The CDR3 is made up of 17 amino acids. The germline CDR1 and CDR2 sequences are SEHNR and FQNEAQ (reference sequence). V was clipped by 7 bases and J by 0 bases, with 19 bases between them. CDR3 sequence reads: CASIPGDRRNSNQPQHF. The CDR3 region has the DNA TGTGCCAGCATCCCTGGAGACAGGAGAAATAGCAATCAGCCCCAGCATTTT.

V usage is TRBV6-5 and J usage is TRBJ1-5; D is possibly TRBD1 (5 bases). CDR3 length: 16 residues. Trimming removed 4 bases from V and 1 base from J, with 14 bases in between. CDR1 and CDR2 (germline): MNHEY, SVGAGI. CDR3 in amino acids: CASSSRGGVSNQPQHF. CDR3 bases: TGTGCCAGCAGTTCGCGGGGGGGGGTCAGCAATCAGCCCCAGCATTTT.

The chain employs TRBV28 and TRBJ2-7; 8 nucleotides line up with TRBD1. After removal of 6 bases from V and 3 bases from J, the junction contained 13 bases not matched to a gene. The germline CDR1 and CDR2 sequences are MDHEN and SYDVKM. The CDR3 is 16 amino acids. CDR3 DNA sequence: TGTGCCAGCAGGCCAGGGACAGGCGGAGAGGGCTACGAGCAGTACTTC. Translating gives CASRPGTGGEGYEQYF.

The chain has TRBV4-2 and TRBJ2-6, with 8 bases matching TRBD1. The CDR3 is 20 residues long. Germline V gene sequence: CDR1 LGHNA, CDR2 YNFKEQ. V was pared by 1 base and J by 4 bases, with 15 bases of the junction left unmatched. CDR3 bases: TGTGCCAGCAGCCAAGGTTCGGCAGGGGGCATATTAGCGGGGGCCAACGTCCTGACTTTC. Its protein is CASSQGSAGGILAGANVLTF.

The rearrangement uses TRBV28 and TRBJ2-1; 10 bases are a match to TRBD2. This CDR3 is 14 amino acids long. After removal of 1 base from V and 10 bases from J, the junction contained 4 bases not matched to a gene. Germline CDR1 is MDHEN and CDR2 is SYDVKM. This CDR3 reads CASSLSSGSWEQFF. In DNA, the CDR3 is TGTGCCAGCAGTTTATCTAGCGGGAGTTGGGAGCAGTTCTTC.

The chain has TRBV19 and TRBJ1-3, with 8 nucleotides matching TRBD1. The trim removed 8 bases at V and 5 bases at J, leaving 8 bases unmatched. Looked up from germline, CDR1 is LNHDA and CDR2 is SQIVND (reference sequence). The CDR3 totals 14 residues. CDR3 DNA sequence: TGTGCCAGTGGTGACAGGGGAAAAAGAAACACCATATATTTT. It translates to CASGDRGKRNTIYF. Filled out from reference TRBV19 and TRBJ1-3, the complete variable domain reads DGGITQSPKYLFRKEGQNVTLSCEQNLNHDAMYWYRQDPGQGLRLIYYSQIVNDFQKGDIAEGYSVSREKKESFPLTVTSAQKNPTAFYLCASGDRGKRNTIYFGEGSWLTVV.

The chain is built from TRBV4-1 and TRBJ2-7, with 7 bases identical to TRBD2. The CDR3 totals 15 residues. V was clipped by 0 bases and J by 3 bases; unmatched bases: 5. Per germline, CDR1 MGHRA and CDR2 YSYEKL. This CDR3 is CASSQDWASGYEQYF. DNA of the CDR3: TGCGCCAGCAGCCAAGATTGGGCTAGCGGCTACGAGCAGTACTTC.

This chain links TRBV27 with TRBJ1-4; D remains ambiguous. Trimming shortened V by 4 bases and J by 8 bases, and 17 bases separated the two germline ends. Germline CDR1 is MNHEY and CDR2 is SMNVEV (reference sequence). This CDR3 has 15 amino acids. CDR3 sequence (DNA): TGTGCCAGCAGTTCCGTCCAGAACTTCGGGGAAAAACTGTTTTTT. As protein: CASSSVQNFGEKLFF.

The CDR3 here is CASSHFLGGLAGGETQYF. In DNA, the CDR3 is TGTGCCAGCAGTCATTTCCTCGGTGGGCTAGCGGGTGGGGAGACCCAGTACTTC. The rearrangement joins TRBV11-3 to TRBJ2-5, with TRBD2 matching over 8 bases. Germline loops: CDR1 SGHNT, CDR2 YENEEA. CDR3 length equals 18 residues. J lost 5 bases, V lost 6 bases, and 20 bases had no gene match.

A note on this clone: Other DNA variants within this sample encode the same CDR3. The rearrangement joins TRBV19 to TRBJ1-4; 9 bases align to TRBD1. J was trimmed by 4 bases and V by 6 bases; bases with no gene match: 3. The germline CDR1 and CDR2 sequences are LNHDA and SQIVND (reference sequence). This CDR3 has 14 residues. The CDR3 loop is CASRWTGDNEKLFF. The CDR3 nucleotides read TGTGCCAGTAGGTGGACAGGGGATAATGAAAAACTGTTTTTT.

This clone was seen only once. The V gene is TRBV7-9, the J gene TRBJ2-3; D is ambiguous. The CDR3 is made up of 13 amino acids. Trimming removed 4 bases at V and 6 bases at J, with 11 bases between. CDR1 SEHNR and CDR2 FQNEAQ come from the germline V gene (reference sequence). Here the CDR3 DNA reads TGTGCCAGCAGCTCCCCCGCTGGCGATACGCAGTATTTT. It encodes CASSSPAGDTQYF.